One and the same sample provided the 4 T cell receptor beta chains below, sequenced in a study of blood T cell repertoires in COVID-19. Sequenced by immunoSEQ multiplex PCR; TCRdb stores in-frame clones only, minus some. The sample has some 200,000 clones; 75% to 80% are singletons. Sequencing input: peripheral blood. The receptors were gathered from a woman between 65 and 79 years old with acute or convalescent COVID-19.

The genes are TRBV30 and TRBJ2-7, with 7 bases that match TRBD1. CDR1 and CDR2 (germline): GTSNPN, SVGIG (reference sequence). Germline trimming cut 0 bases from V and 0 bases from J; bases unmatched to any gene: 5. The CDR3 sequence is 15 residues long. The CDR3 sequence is CAWSVGTDSSYEQYF. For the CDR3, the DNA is TGTGCCTGGAGTGTTGGGACAGACAGCTCCTACGAGCAGTACTTC.

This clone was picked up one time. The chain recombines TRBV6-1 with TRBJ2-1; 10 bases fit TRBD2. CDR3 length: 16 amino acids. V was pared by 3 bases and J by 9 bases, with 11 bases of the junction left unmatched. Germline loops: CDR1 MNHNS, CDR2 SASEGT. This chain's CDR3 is CASSEVRLAGAGEQFF. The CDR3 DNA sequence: TGTGCCAGCAGTGAGGTCCGTCTAGCGGGAGCTGGTGAGCAGTTCTTC.

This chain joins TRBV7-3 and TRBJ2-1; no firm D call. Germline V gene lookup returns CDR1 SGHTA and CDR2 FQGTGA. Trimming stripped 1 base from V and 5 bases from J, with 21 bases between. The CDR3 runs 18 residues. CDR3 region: CASSLIGGRLGMNNEQFF. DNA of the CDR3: TGTGCCAGCAGCTTAATCGGCGGTAGGTTGGGTATGAACAATGAGCAGTTCTTC.

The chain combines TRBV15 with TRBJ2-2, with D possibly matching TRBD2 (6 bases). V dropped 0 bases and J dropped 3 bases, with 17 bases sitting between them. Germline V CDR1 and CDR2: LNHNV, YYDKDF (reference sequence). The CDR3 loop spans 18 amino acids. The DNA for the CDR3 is TGTGCCACCAGCAGAGATGCATATGATAGCGGATACACCGGGGAGCTGTTTTTT. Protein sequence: CATSRDAYDSGYTGELFF.